This TCR beta chain emerged from a study of T cell responses to AZD1222 COVID-19 vaccine. This table comes from immunoSEQ multiplex PCR, and its TCRdb copy is limited to in-frame clones, with some not included. The sample holds 150,000 to 200,000 clones; approximately 94% are singletons and the top ten take roughly 5.6%. Pooled together were second doses at about 4 or about 12 weeks. Germline V gene lookup returns CDR1 SGHRS and CDR2 YFSETQ. The V end lost 4 bases, the J end lost 7 bases, and 8 bases lay between the germline ends. The CDR3 has 11 residues. V and J are TRBV5-1 and TRBJ1-1; D remains ambiguous. Source: peripheral blood, taken 28 days after the second AZD1222 dose. The source of this sequence is an adult who received the AZD1222 COVID-19 vaccine. The chain's CDR3 is CASSHGGEAFF. The CDR3 DNA sequence: TGCGCCAGCAGCCACGGAGGTGAAGCTTTCTTT.